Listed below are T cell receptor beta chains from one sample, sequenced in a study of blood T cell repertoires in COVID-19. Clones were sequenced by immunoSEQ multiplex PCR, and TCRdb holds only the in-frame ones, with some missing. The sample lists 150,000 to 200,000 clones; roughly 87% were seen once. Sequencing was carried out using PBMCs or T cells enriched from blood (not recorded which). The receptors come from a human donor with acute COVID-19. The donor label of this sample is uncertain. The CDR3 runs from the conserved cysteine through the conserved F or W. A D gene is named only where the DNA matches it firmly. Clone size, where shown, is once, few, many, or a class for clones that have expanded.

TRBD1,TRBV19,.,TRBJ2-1,CASSDGTGRNEQFF,TGTGCCAGTAGTGACGGGACAGGGAGGAATGAGCAGTTCTTC
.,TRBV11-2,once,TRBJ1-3,CASSPLQGKSGNTIYF,TGTGCCAGCAGCCCTCTCCAGGGAAAATCTGGAAACACCATATATTTT
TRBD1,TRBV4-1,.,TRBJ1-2,CASSQVPPRGHYGYTF,TGCGCCAGCAGCCAAGTTCCACCCAGGGGGCACTATGGCTACACCTTC
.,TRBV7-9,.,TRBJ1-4,CASSLRETHYEKLFF,TGTGCCAGCAGCTTACGCGAAACCCACTATGAAAAACTGTTTTTT
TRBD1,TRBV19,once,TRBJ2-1,CASSISGTGVNEQFF,TGTGCCAGTAGTATCTCCGGGACAGGGGTCAATGAGCAGTTCTTC
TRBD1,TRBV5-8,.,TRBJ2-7,CASSARDRASYEQYF,TGTGCCAGCAGCGCGCGGGACAGGGCTTCCTACGAGCAGTACTTC
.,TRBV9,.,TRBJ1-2,CASSVGGSKNGYTF,TGTGCCAGCAGCGTAGGTGGGAGTAAAAATGGCTACACCTTC
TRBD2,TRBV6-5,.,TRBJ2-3,CASSSRGGLPPDTQYF,TGTGCCAGCAGTTCCCGGGGAGGGCTGCCCCCAGATACGCAGTATTTT
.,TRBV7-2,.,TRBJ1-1,CASSLAPAGEAEAFF,TGTGCCAGCAGCTTAGCCCCCGCAGGGGAAGCTGAAGCTTTCTTT
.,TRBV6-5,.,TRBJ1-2,CASSYSFGYGYTF,TGTGCCAGCAGTTACTCCTTCGGCTATGGCTACACCTTC
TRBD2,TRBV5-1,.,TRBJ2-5,CASSLETGRRETQYF,TGCGCCAGCAGCTTGGAAACCGGGAGGCGAGAGACCCAGTACTTC
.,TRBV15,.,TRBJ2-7,CATSRDRDSSYEQYF,TGTGCCACCAGCAGAGATCGTGACAGCTCCTACGAGCAGTACTTC
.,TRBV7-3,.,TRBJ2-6,CASSLTGFSGANVLTF,TGTGCCAGCAGCTTAACCGGGTTCTCTGGGGCCAACGTCCTGACTTTC
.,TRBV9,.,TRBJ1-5,CASSVDGGLHQPQHF,TGTGCCAGCAGCGTAGATGGGGGGTTACATCAGCCCCAGCATTTT
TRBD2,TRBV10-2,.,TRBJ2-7,CASSEGLLKAYEQYF,TGCGCCAGCAGCGAGGGACTACTCAAAGCCTACGAGCAGTACTTC
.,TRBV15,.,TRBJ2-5,CATSRVPGETQYF,TGTGCCACCAGCAGAGTCCCAGGAGAGACCCAGTACTTC
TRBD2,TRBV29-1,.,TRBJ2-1,CSGGLVSDEQFF,TGCAGCGGCGGACTAGTAAGCGATGAGCAGTTCTTC
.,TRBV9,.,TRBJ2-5,CASSVAPRLQETQYF,TGTGCCAGCAGCGTAGCTCCGAGATTACAAGAGACCCAGTACTTC
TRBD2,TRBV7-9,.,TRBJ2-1,CASSPRAGRGYNEQFF,TGTGCCAGCAGCCCACGAGCGGGGCGGGGGTACAATGAGCAGTTCTTC
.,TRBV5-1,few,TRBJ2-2,CASRQTVTGELFF,TGCGCCAGCCGCCAGACTGTTACCGGGGAGCTGTTTTTT